The entry that follows covers one T cell receptor (beta chain) sequence. The target antigen is unknown. Using eight separate reactions per sample, the authors generated cDNA. For each CDR3 protein, TCRdb gives one entry from its re-call of the 5' RACE reads, without DNA. Listed are 150,000 to 200,000 distinct CDR3 sequences; 2.8% falls within the top ten. Germline assignment: CDR1 DFQATT and CDR2 SNEGSKA (reference sequence). The CDR3 sequence is 16 residues long. The data belong to a study of monozygotic twins with inflammatory bowel disease. Study-level points and caveats: Patient-specific immunosuppressive treatments may have made repertoires more variable.

The rearrangement links TRBV20-1 to TRBJ2-5; TCRdb indicates TRBD2, and absent DNA this call remains unverified. The clonotype was recovered from a human donor with ulcerative colitis or Crohn's disease, or a healthy co-twin of an affected twin (not recorded which). The sample comprised blood. CDR3 loop: CSARASGRGVQETQYF.